Sequencing of this T cell receptor (beta chain) was carried out in a study of OX40 agonist ivuxolimab in advanced cancers. Study in general: Enrollees could have had prior anti-PD-1, anti-PD-L1 or anti-CTLA-4 therapy, which approximately 40% had received. Three dose-escalation patients had partial responses: one with hepatocellular carcinoma and two with cutaneous melanoma.

Some clones are missing from TCRdb's copy, which holds only in-frame ones; the method was immunoSEQ multiplex PCR. The sample lists around 80,000 clones, around 80% occurring once. This clone has only a few counts. What it binds is unknown. Per the germline V gene, CDR1 is KGHSH and CDR2 is LQKENI. Trimming removed 2 bases at V and 7 bases at J, with 15 bases between. The CDR3 runs 14 residues. Study-level findings and limits: CD8+ T cells averaged more expanded clones than CD4+.

This TCR came from an adult with an advanced solid tumor such as melanoma, head and neck, liver or kidney cancer. The source material was CD4+ or CD8+ T cells sorted from blood, sampled in a trial of the OX40 agonist ivuxolimab. V is TRBV18 and J is TRBJ2-7, with D unresolved. CDR3 region: CASSPEAGFVEQYF. In DNA form, the CDR3 reads TGTGCCAGCTCACCAGAGGCCGGTTTTGTAGAGCAGTACTTC. Full variable domain (remainder filled in from reference TRBV18 and TRBJ2-7): NAGVMQNPRHLVRRRGQEARLRCSPMKGHSHVYWYRQLPEEGLKFMVYLQKENIIDESGMPKERFSAEFPKEGPSILRIQQVVRGDSAAYFCASSPEAGFVEQYFGPGTRLTVT.